The 14 T cell receptor beta chains in this list originate from one sample, sequenced in a study of CD8+CD57+ T cells in acquired aplastic anemia. Researchers used genomic DNA as the template to profile TCR beta VDJ and CDR3. TCRdb itself ran the reads through MiXCR, one entry per CDR3 protein. The sample carries 200,000 to 250,000 distinct CDR3 sequences, about 62% recorded once. Whoever was chosen for sequencing had shown CD8+CD57+ cell expansion by flow cytometry. The material sequenced was sorted CD4+, CD8+, or CD8+CD57+ T cells (not recorded which) from PBMCs. Receptors originate from a human donor with aplastic anemia.

V and J are TRBV20-1 and TRBJ2-2; 7 bases line up with TRBD2. Germline trimming cut 4 bases from V and 0 bases from J; bases unmatched to any gene: 5. Looked up from germline, CDR1 is DFQATT and CDR2 is SNEGSKA (reference sequence). The CDR3 totals 15 residues. CDR3 residues: CSAKGGGANTGELFF. The CDR3 DNA is TGCAGTGCTAAAGGCGGGGGAGCGAACACCGGGGAGCTGTTTTTT.

CDR3 sequence: CASSPVADYGYTF. The CDR3 nucleotides read TGTGCCAGCAGCCCGGTGGCAGACTATGGCTACACCTTC. V gene TRBV7-2 combines with J gene TRBJ1-2; no reliable D call. The CDR3 sequence is 13 residues long. V was pared by 5 bases and J by 3 bases, with 10 bases between. From germline, CDR1 is SGHTA and CDR2 FQGNSA.

The sample holds a few counts of this clonotype. The V and J genes are TRBV15 and TRBJ2-7; no clear D gene. Germline CDR1 reads LNHNV; CDR2 reads YYDKDF (reference sequence). V was shortened by 4 bases and J by 2 bases, with 15 bases between the two germline ends. This CDR3 spans 15 amino acids. The CDR3 region has the DNA TGTGCCACCAGCACTACGCTGCCGGCACCCTACGAGCAGTACTTC. Amino acid sequence: CATSTTLPAPYEQYF.

This clonotype has only a few counts. The chain combines TRBV10-3 with TRBJ2-3; 8 nucleotides align to TRBD1. V dropped 3 bases and J dropped 1; count of bases not matched to a gene: 6. The CDR3 length is 16 residues. Germline lookup yields CDR1 ENHRY and CDR2 SYGVKD. CDR3 loop: CAISEGLGQGTDTQYF. CDR3 DNA: TGTGCCATCAGTGAAGGATTGGGACAGGGCACAGATACGCAGTATTTT.

CDR3: CASSWSGSYEQYF. The CDR3 bases are TGTGCCAGCAGTTGGTCAGGGTCCTACGAGCAGTACTTC. This sequence joins TRBV14 and TRBJ2-7, with a tentative D call TRBD1 (5 bases). CDR1 and CDR2 from the germline V gene are SGHDN and FVKESK. Between the trimmed V and J ends, which lost 6 bases and 1 base, there was a span of 10 bases. This CDR3 is built from 13 residues.

V is TRBV15 and J is TRBJ2-7, with 11 bases lining up with TRBD2. CDR1 is LNHNV and CDR2 is YYDKDF in the germline V gene (reference sequence). The CDR3 contains 18 residues. Germline trimming cut 5 bases from V and 3 bases from J; bases unmatched to any gene: 15. The CDR3 DNA follows: TGTGCCACCAGCGGTAGCGGGAGGGCCTTCACCAGGGGCTACGAGCAGTACTTC. Translation: CATSGSGRAFTRGYEQYF.

This clonotype occurred many times. The chain carries TRBV6-1 and TRBJ2-7, with D possibly matching TRBD2 (6 bases). This CDR3 region has 13 residues. The germline gives CDR1 MNHNS, CDR2 SASEGT. V was clipped by 2 bases and J by 8 bases, with 13 bases between them. CDR3 DNA: TGTGCCAGCAGTGAATTTAGCGGATATAAGCAGTACTTC. Protein sequence: CASSEFSGYKQYF.

Concerning this clonotype itself: Compared with germline, one end of the junction differs, possibly owing to a read error. The chain joins TRBV10-1 to TRBJ1-5, with 7 bases lining up with TRBD1. The CDR3 consists of 14 residues. The germline CDR1 and CDR2 sequences are WNHNN and SYGVQD (reference sequence). CDR3 in amino acids: CASSADRSNQPQHF. The CDR3 nucleotides are TGTGCCAGCAGTGCGGACAGGTCTAATCAGCCCCAGCATTTT.

Of note for this clonotype: It is unclear where the CDR3 begins or ends on the DNA, so no DNA is shown, and the CDR3 is as TCRdb lists it. The CDR3 loop reads CCASSLAGGPYEQYF. The chain links TRBV20-1 to TRBJ2-7; the table's D call, TRBD2, has no DNA check behind it. Germline loops: CDR1 DFQATT, CDR2 SNEGSKA (reference sequence). The CDR3 contains 15 residues when both ends are counted.

This chain joins TRBV5-1 and TRBJ2-7, with TRBD1 identical over 8 bases. The CDR3 runs to 14 residues. V trimming: 4 bases; J trimming: 2 bases; junction bases outside the gene matches: 5. Per the germline V gene, CDR1 is SGHRS and CDR2 is YFSETQ. This CDR3 reads CASSMGQATYEQYF. The CDR3 DNA reads as TGCGCCAGCAGCATGGGACAGGCAACCTACGAGCAGTACTTC.

A note on this clonotype: No conserved phenylalanine or tryptophan is present at the end of the CDR3, so a read error is the likely explanation. This chain uses TRBV5-1 with TRBJ1-1, with a possible D match to TRBD1 (5 bases). Germline CDR1 SGHRS, CDR2 YFSETQ. The CDR3 runs to 14 residues. Trimming removed 0 bases at V and 8 bases at J, with 14 bases between. The DNA for the CDR3 is TGCGCCAGCAGCTTGGCGGGCAGGGACCACGAAGCTTTCTGT. Amino acid sequence: CASSLAGRDHEAFC.

This clonotype was found a few times. The rearrangement joins TRBV20-1 to TRBJ2-7, with D possibly TRBD2 on 5 matching bases. Germline CDR1 is DFQATT and CDR2 is SNEGSKA (reference sequence). CDR3 length equals 13 residues. The germline V and J ends were trimmed by 3 bases and 2 bases, with 11 bases remaining between them. The CDR3 reads CSASRRAPYEQYF. CDR3 coding DNA: TGCAGTGCTAGCAGGCGGGCCCCCTACGAGCAGTACTTC.

The chain couples TRBV7-2 to TRBJ2-7, with D tentatively TRBD1 (6 bases). The CDR3 has 13 amino acids. V lost 5 bases and J 7 bases, leaving 15 bases between the germline ends. In germline, CDR1 is SGHTA, CDR2 FQGNSA. The CDR3 reads CASSPTGLGEQYF. The CDR3 coding sequence is TGTGCCAGCAGCCCCACAGGGTTGGGTGAGCAGTACTTC.

The J gene is TRBJ2-7, the V gene TRBV20-1; TRBD2 matches at 9 bases. Germline V gene lookup returns CDR1 DFQATT and CDR2 SNEGSKA (reference sequence). Germline trimming cut 3 bases from V and 7 bases from J; bases unmatched to any gene: 7. CDR3 length equals 13 residues. CDR3 bases: TGCAGTGCTAGTATAGCGGGGGAGAGAGAGCAGTACTTC. Protein sequence: CSASIAGEREQYF.